This TCR beta chain was sequenced in a study of CD8+ T cells in alopecia areata. Treatment: oral pan-JAK inhibitor, 5-10 mg twice daily. Extracted RNA was reverse transcribed into cDNA, the sequencing template. The data were produced by immunoSEQ multiplex PCR, yet TCRdb's version contains in-frame clones alone and is incomplete. The profile shows roughly 120,000 clones, 58% of them singletons. This clone was picked up a small number of times. V lost 6 bases, J lost 8 bases, and 14 bases lay in between. The CDR3 has 13 residues. Germline-derived CDR1 and CDR2 are SGHAT and FQNNGV. Sequenced here: CD8+ T cells sorted from blood, sampled at week 4, from a patient treated with tofacitinib. The sequence derives from a human donor with alopecia areata. The rearrangement uses TRBV11-2 and TRBJ2-4, with D perhaps TRBD2 (5 bases). Written as DNA, the CDR3 is TGTGCCAGCAGACTAGACATATCTCACATTCAGTACTTC. It translates to CASRLDISHIQYF.